This is a list of T cell receptor beta chains from one sample in a study of blood T cell repertoires in COVID-19. Some clones are missing from TCRdb's copy, which holds only in-frame ones; the method was immunoSEQ multiplex PCR. Of 250,000 or so clones in the sample, around 88% were seen once. What was sequenced was peripheral blood. These receptor sequences come from a woman aged 30 to 39 with COVID-19, enrolled during active disease. CDR3s include the opening cysteine and the closing phenylalanine or tryptophan. D genes are given only for firm matches. Expanded clones are given a class, and other clones once, few, many or no size at all.

len,v_gene,abundance,d_gene,j_gene,CDR3aa,CDR3nt
15,TRBV6-6,-,-,TRBJ1-3,CASREQGSGGNTIYF,TGTGCCAGCAGGGAACAGGGTTCAGGTGGAAACACCATATATTTT
13,TRBV6-5,-,-,TRBJ1-1,CASRPREGTEAFF,TGTGCCAGCAGACCCCGGGAGGGCACTGAAGCTTTCTTT
15,TRBV9,many,-,TRBJ2-1,CASSSGSGDYNEQFF,TGTGCCAGCAGCTCGGGGTCTGGGGACTACAATGAGCAGTTCTTC
15,TRBV3-1/TRBV3-2,-,-,TRBJ2-1,CASSLLRDNYNEQFF,TGTGCCAGCAGCCTGCTCCGGGACAACTACAATGAGCAGTTCTTC
15,TRBV4-3,-,-,TRBJ1-6,CASSQGFGGYSPLHF,TGCGCCAGCAGCCAAGGATTCGGGGGGTACTCACCCCTCCACTTT
13,TRBV7-9,-,-,TRBJ1-4,CASSWEGFEKLFF,TGTGCCAGCAGCTGGGAGGGTTTCGAAAAACTGTTTTTT
14,TRBV14,-,TRBD1,TRBJ2-3,CASSRDRGTDTQYF,TGTGCCAGCAGCAGGGACAGGGGCACAGATACGCAGTATTTT
15,TRBV6-5,-,-,TRBJ2-1,CASRQTSEGAYEQFF,TGTGCCAGCCGCCAGACTAGCGAGGGGGCCTATGAGCAGTTCTTC
16,TRBV7-6,-,-,TRBJ2-1,CASSLGPGRSYNEQFF,TGTGCCAGCAGCTTAGGTCCAGGGCGTTCCTACAATGAGCAGTTCTTC
14,TRBV7-9,-,-,TRBJ1-6,CASTATGFNSPLHF,TGTGCCAGCACCGCAACCGGGTTTAATTCACCCCTCCACTTT
18,TRBV14,-,-,TRBJ2-3,CASSRPIRDSLFADTQYF,TGTGCCAGCAGCCGCCCCATCCGGGACTCCCTTTTCGCAGATACGCAGTATTTT
17,TRBV24-1,-,TRBD1,TRBJ2-3,CATSDRSGQGFTDTQYF,TGTGCCACCAGTGACCGCTCTGGACAGGGGTTCACAGATACGCAGTATTTT
17,TRBV11-3,-,-,TRBJ2-5,CASSLEGGWTHQETQYF,TGTGCCAGCAGCTTAGAGGGCGGTTGGACACACCAAGAGACCCAGTACTTC
13,TRBV6-5,-,-,TRBJ1-1,CASSPALNTEAFF,TGTGCCAGCAGTCCAGCGTTGAACACTGAAGCTTTCTTT
15,TRBV6-6,-,TRBD1,TRBJ2-7,CASSYSGGQGGEQYF,TGTGCCAGCAGTTACTCTGGGGGACAGGGGGGCGAGCAGTACTTC
14,TRBV23-1,-,-,TRBJ2-7,CASSRTERNYEQYF,TGCGCCAGCAGTCGGACAGAGAGAAACTACGAGCAGTACTTC
15,TRBV7-2,-,TRBD1,TRBJ1-2,CASRTGQGTSYGYTF,TGTGCCAGCAGAACCGGACAGGGGACTTCCTATGGCTACACCTTC
16,TRBV28,-,-,TRBJ2-2,CASSPPGKAPRGELFF,TGTGCCAGCAGTCCTCCCGGTAAAGCCCCACGAGGGGAGCTGTTTTTT
16,TRBV7-9,-,TRBD2,TRBJ2-1,CASRNNIAGVSNEQFF,TGTGCCAGCAGGAACAACATAGCGGGAGTGTCAAATGAGCAGTTCTTC
12,TRBV11-2,-,-,TRBJ1-2,CASSATDYGYTF,TGTGCCAGCAGCGCCACGGACTATGGCTACACCTTC
13,TRBV5-1,-,-,TRBJ2-7,CASSLPVRDEQYF,TGCGCCAGCAGCTTGCCCGTGAGGGACGAGCAGTACTTC
17,TRBV15,once,-,TRBJ2-1,CATSRESGLSSYNEQFF,TGTGCCACCAGCAGAGAATCCGGACTTAGCTCCTACAATGAGCAGTTCTTC
15,TRBV5-4,-,-,TRBJ2-1,CASSFGGSSYNEQFF,TGTGCCAGCAGCTTCGGGGGAAGCTCCTACAATGAGCAGTTCTTC
13,TRBV12-3/TRBV12-4,-,TRBD2,TRBJ2-5,CASSSLAGGPQYF,TGTGCCAGCAGTTCATTAGCGGGAGGGCCCCAGTACTTC
15,TRBV7-2,-,TRBD2,TRBJ2-2,CASSLGLAATGELFF,TGTGCCAGCAGCTTAGGGCTAGCGGCGACCGGGGAGCTGTTTTTT
13,TRBV4-1,-,-,TRBJ2-7,CASSQAGDYEQYF,TGCGCCAGCAGCCAAGCCGGGGACTACGAGCAGTACTTC
14,TRBV19,-,-,TRBJ1-5,CASSPWGVSGPQHF,TGTGCCAGTAGTCCATGGGGGGTCTCCGGGCCCCAGCATTTT
16,TRBV7-6,-,TRBD2,TRBJ2-1,CASSLSIAGGRNEQFF,TGTGCCAGCAGCTTATCCATAGCGGGGGGGAGGAATGAGCAGTTCTTC
12,TRBV11-2,-,-,TRBJ2-7,CASSLHSYEQYF,TGTGCCAGCAGCCTACACAGCTACGAGCAGTACTTC
14,TRBV10-1,-,TRBD1,TRBJ2-1,CASSVQGVNNEQFF,TGCGCCAGCAGTGTACAGGGGGTGAACAATGAGCAGTTCTTC
14,TRBV28,-,-,TRBJ1-1,CATSRRGKNTEAFF,TGTGCCACCAGCCGGAGGGGTAAGAACACTGAAGCTTTCTTT
14,TRBV9,once,-,TRBJ1-6,CASSPATGNSPLHF,TGTGCCAGCAGCCCCGCTACAGGAAATTCACCCCTCCACTTT
13,TRBV6-5,-,-,TRBJ1-2,CASSYQGQNGYTF,TGTGCCAGCAGTTATCAGGGGCAGAATGGCTACACCTTC
14,TRBV19,-,-,TRBJ2-7,CASSIGSYPYEQYF,TGTGCCAGTAGTATCGGGAGCTACCCCTACGAGCAGTACTTC
15,TRBV9,-,-,TRBJ1-6,CASSVGPIYNSPLHF,TGTGCCAGCAGCGTAGGTCCAATCTATAATTCACCCCTCCACTTT
17,TRBV11-2,-,TRBD2,TRBJ2-1,CASSLRGSGGSYNEQFF,TGTGCCAGCAGCCTGCGAGGGAGCGGGGGTTCCTACAATGAGCAGTTCTTC
14,TRBV3-1/TRBV3-2,once,-,TRBJ2-5,CASSLGDIQETQYF,TGTGCCAGCAGCCTAGGGGATATCCAAGAGACCCAGTACTTC
16,TRBV5-1,-,TRBD1,TRBJ1-3,CASSSAYRGPGNTIYF,TGCGCCAGCAGCAGCGCCTACAGGGGGCCTGGAAACACCATATATTTT
13,TRBV10-3,-,-,TRBJ1-4,CATSVRDSEKLFF,TGTGCCACCAGTGTCCGGGACTCAGAAAAACTGTTTTTT
15,TRBV15,-,-,TRBJ1-5,CATSPGNRVGQPQHF,TGTGCCACCAGCCCTGGGAACAGGGTGGGTCAGCCCCAGCATTTT
13,TRBV11-2,-,-,TRBJ2-3,CASSTQGADTQYF,TGTGCCAGCAGCACCCAGGGTGCAGATACGCAGTATTTT
14,TRBV18,-,TRBD1,TRBJ1-6,CASSPGQGSAPLHF,TGTGCCAGCTCACCAGGACAGGGTAGTGCACCCCTCCACTTT
14,TRBV6-5,-,-,TRBJ2-2,CASWGTANTGELFF,TGTGCCAGCTGGGGCACCGCGAACACCGGGGAGCTGTTTTTT
13,TRBV19,-,-,TRBJ2-7,CASSIERQGEQYF,TGTGCCAGTAGTATAGAAAGGCAGGGCGAGCAGTACTTC
15,TRBV4-3,-,TRBD1,TRBJ1-2,CASSPGQGNLYGYTF,TGCGCCAGCAGCCCGGGACAGGGAAACTTATATGGCTACACCTTC
12,TRBV24-1,-,-,TRBJ1-2,CATSDPYYGYTF,TGTGCCACCAGTGATCCTTACTATGGCTACACCTTC
13,TRBV12-3/TRBV12-4,-,-,TRBJ1-2,CASSFNSNYGYTF,TGTGCCAGCAGTTTTAACAGTAACTATGGCTACACCTTC
14,TRBV4-3,-,TRBD2,TRBJ2-3,CASRQREGTDTQYF,TGCGCCAGCAGGCAGCGGGAGGGCACAGATACGCAGTATTTT
12,TRBV6-2/TRBV6-3,-,-,TRBJ1-2,CASSPSSYGYTF,TGTGCCAGCAGCCCCTCTTCCTATGGCTACACCTTC
15,TRBV27,-,TRBD2,TRBJ2-5,CASSLAGWDQETQYF,TGTGCCAGCAGCCTAGCGGGCTGGGACCAAGAGACCCAGTACTTC
14,TRBV19,-,-,TRBJ2-3,CASSIEYTRRTQYF,TGTGCCAGTAGTATTGAGTATACAAGGAGGACGCAGTATTTT
14,TRBV6-5,-,-,TRBJ1-4,CASTYAGGREKLFF,TGTGCCAGCACCTACGCCGGGGGTCGTGAAAAACTGTTTTTT
13,TRBV19,-,-,TRBJ1-1,CASMWERNTEAFF,TGTGCCAGTATGTGGGAGAGGAACACTGAAGCTTTCTTT
17,TRBV25-1,-,-,TRBJ1-3,CASKKEVKKSSGNTIYF,TGTGCCAGCAAAAAAGAGGTGAAAAAGAGCTCTGGAAACACCATATATTTT
14,TRBV29-1,-,-,TRBJ1-1,CSVLDLRGLTEAFF,TGCAGCGTTTTGGACCTCCGAGGGCTCACTGAAGCTTTCTTT
15,TRBV6-1,-,-,TRBJ2-3,CASSESQGSTDTQYF,TGTGCCAGCAGTGAAAGCCAGGGGAGCACAGATACGCAGTATTTT
13,TRBV6-5,few,-,TRBJ2-5,CASSLRPGETQYF,TGTGCCAGCAGCCTTCGTCCCGGGGAGACCCAGTACTTC
13,TRBV10-1,-,-,TRBJ2-5,CASSGQQQETQYF,TGCGCCAGCAGCGGACAGCAACAAGAGACCCAGTACTTC